This T cell receptor (beta chain) is from a study of blood T cell repertoires in COVID-19. Study-level information: Sites across the United States, Italy and Spain contributed samples from acute and convalescent COVID-19. From T cells, B-cell-depleted T cells, or PBMCs came the material, which was cDNA or gDNA.

The authors' processing: The assay estimated nucleated cells by amplifying reference gene primers. Generated by immunoSEQ multiplex PCR, the TCRdb table keeps only in-frame clones and is missing some. The D gene and trimming were derived from the DNA, and the V and J assignments and clone size from that table. The sample yields about 140,000 clones, 70% to 80% seen once. This TCR derives from a woman of 80 years or more with active or convalescent COVID-19. Sequencing was carried out using peripheral blood.

Written as DNA, the CDR3 is TGTGCCAGTAGTGCTGGACAGGGGTGGTATGGCTACACCTTC. It codes for CASSAGQGWYGYTF. This chain joins TRBV19 and TRBJ1-2; TRBD1 aligns across 9 bases. Germline CDR1 LNHDA, CDR2 SQIVND (reference sequence). The V gene end was trimmed by 5 bases and the J gene end by 5 bases; junction bases not matched to a gene: 6. The CDR3 loop spans 14 amino acids.